Listed below are T cell receptor beta chains from one sample, sequenced in a study of Ad26.COV2.S vaccination and SARS-CoV-2 variants. Sequencing used immunoSEQ multiplex PCR; TCRdb keeps in-frame clones, though not all of them. The sample holds about 390,000 clones; 75% to 90% are singletons and the top ten take 3.5%. Source: peripheral blood, taken in a trial of Ad26.COV2.S vaccine versus placebo. All receptors derive from a person between 18 and 65 years old who received the Ad26.COV2.S COVID-19 vaccine or a placebo. CDR3s include the opening cysteine and the closing phenylalanine or tryptophan. A D gene is named only where the DNA matches it firmly. Clone size, where shown, is once, few, many, or a class for clones that have expanded.

TRBJ2-5,TRBV5-4,once,-,TGTGCCAGCAGCTTGTCGCCCAGGGACGAGACCCAGTACTTC,CASSLSPRDETQYF
TRBJ2-7,TRBV18,once,TRBD1,TGTGCCAGCTCACCAAGGATTCCGGACAGGGGGGGGTCCTACGAGCAGTACTTC,CASSPRIPDRGGSYEQYF
TRBJ1-6,TRBV3-1/TRBV3-2,-,-,TGTGCCAGCAGCCAAGGGGACCTGCATAATTCACCCCTCCACTTT,CASSQGDLHNSPLHF
TRBJ2-7,TRBV5-4,-,TRBD1,TGTGCCAGCAGCTTGGAAGGGGACAGGGGGCGCGAGCAGTACTTC,CASSLEGDRGREQYF
TRBJ1-5,TRBV5-5,-,-,TGTGCCAGCAGCTTACGGGCAACAAGCAATCAGCCCCAGCATTTT,CASSLRATSNQPQHF
TRBJ1-2,TRBV25-1,-,-,TGTGCCAGCAGTAAAGGGTTTAACTATGGCTACACCTTC,CASSKGFNYGYTF
TRBJ1-2,TRBV12-5,-,TRBD1,TGTGCTAGTGGTTTTGGAGGGACAGGGGGAGGCTACACCTTC,CASGFGGTGGGYTF
TRBJ2-6,TRBV6-5,-,TRBD1,TGTGCCAGCAGTAGACAGGGGGCTGGGGCCAACGTCCTGACTTTC,CASSRQGAGANVLTF
TRBJ1-1,TRBV3-1/TRBV3-2,-,-,TGTGCCAGCAGCCAAGATCGGGTGACCCTTGAAGCTTTCTTT,CASSQDRVTLEAFF
TRBJ2-5,TRBV4-1,-,TRBD1,TGCGCCAGCAGCCAAGTACAGGGGGAAGAGACCCAGTACTTC,CASSQVQGEETQYF
TRBJ1-5,TRBV4-1,-,-,TGCGCCAGCAGCCAAGACGGGCAGGGGAGCCAGCCCCAGCATTTT,CASSQDGQGSQPQHF
TRBJ1-5,TRBV10-3,-,TRBD1,TGTGCCATCACCGTGGACAGGGATCAGCCCCAGCATTTT,CAITVDRDQPQHF
TRBJ1-2,TRBV5-1,-,-,TGCGCCAGCAGCTTGGGAGACCGAAACTATGGCTACACCTTC,CASSLGDRNYGYTF
TRBJ1-2,TRBV7-2,few,-,TGTGCCAGCAGCCCCGACGGGTCGACCTATGGCTACACCTTC,CASSPDGSTYGYTF
TRBJ2-2,TRBV6-5,once,TRBD2,TGTGCCAGCGCTCGGGGGGGGCTCAGCGGGGAGCTGTTTTTT,CASARGGLSGELFF
TRBJ1-2,TRBV6-5,-,-,TGTGCCATGTCGGGGGAGGGGTCGGCAGGCTACACCTTC,CAMSGEGSAGYTF
TRBJ1-1,TRBV3-1/TRBV3-2,-,-,TGTGCCAGCAGCCTTCCGGGGAACACTGAAGCTTTCTTT,CASSLPGNTEAFF
TRBJ1-1,TRBV6-5,-,TRBD1,TGTGCCAGCAGTTCGGACAGGGTAAACACTGAAGCTTTCTTT,CASSSDRVNTEAFF
TRBJ1-5,TRBV24-1,-,-,TGTGCCACCAGTGACATTTGTTCGCGTCCACCGGCAAATCAGCCCCAGCATTTT,CATSDICSRPPANQPQHF
TRBJ2-1,TRBV4-1,few,-,TGCGCCAGCAGCCAAGATTTGGTTGGGGGCTACAATGAGCAGTTCTTC,CASSQDLVGGYNEQFF
TRBJ2-2,TRBV9,-,TRBD1,TGTGCCAGCAGCCTGGACCCAGGGGGCCTGGGCGGGGAGCTGTTTTTT,CASSLDPGGLGGELFF
TRBJ1-1,TRBV27,-,TRBD1,TGTGCCAGCAGCCTCGGCCCCGCGACAGGGAAGAACACTGAAGCTTTCTTT,CASSLGPATGKNTEAFF
TRBJ1-2,TRBV4-1,-,-,TGCGCCAGCAGCCAAGATTACGGCAATGGCTACACCTTC,CASSQDYGNGYTF
TRBJ2-3,TRBV12-3/TRBV12-4,-,TRBD1,TGTGCCAGCAGTTTGGGACAGTCAGATACGCAGTATTTT,CASSLGQSDTQYF
TRBJ1-2,TRBV4-1,-,TRBD1,TGCGCCAGCAGCCAATCAGGGGGCGACTATGGCTACACCTTC,CASSQSGGDYGYTF
TRBJ2-7,TRBV5-4,once,TRBD2,TGTGCCAGCAGCTTGGACACTAGCGGAATTTACGAGCAGTACTTC,CASSLDTSGIYEQYF
TRBJ1-1,TRBV6-5,-,TRBD1,TGTGCCAGCAGGACACGGGACAGGTCGACTGAAGCTTTCTTT,CASRTRDRSTEAFF
TRBJ2-1,TRBV5-1,once,TRBD2,TGCGCCAGCAGCTTGGCCATGCGGGGGGGAACCGGTGAGCAGTTCTTC,CASSLAMRGGTGEQFF